This T cell receptor beta chain was observed in a study of a mutant IDH1 vaccine in newly diagnosed glioma. Whole-study context: Patients received vaccination from 4-6 weeks after radiotherapy alone, or with temozolomide cycles. Visit V12 was at week 35; visit V13 was at week 47. Patients under treatment included roughly 60% males and about 38% females and had a mean age of approximately 40 years.

In regard to this clone: Its antigen remains unknown.

Time point in this sample: week 35, safety follow-up. In the vaccine, a single dose held 300 ug of the mutant IDH1 20-mer peptide, along with topical imiquimod. Sequencing used immunoSEQ multiplex PCR; TCRdb keeps in-frame clones, though not all of them. Altogether 30,000 to 40,000 clones are present, roughly 85% being singletons, with the ten largest covering around 6.9%. Sequencing was performed on PBMCs, taken from a glioma patient whose treatment included an IDH1 peptide vaccine. The TCR sequence derives from a woman in her late teens or twenties with glioma.

CDR3 loop: CSVETRRPSGRSIHNEQFF. In DNA form, the CDR3 reads TGCAGCGTGGAAACGCGGCGGCCTAGCGGGAGAAGTATTCACAATGAGCAGTTCTTC. V is TRBV29-1 and J is TRBJ2-1; 10 nucleotides line up with TRBD2. In germline, CDR1 is SQVTM, CDR2 ANQGSEA. CDR3 length equals 19 residues. V shed 6 bases, J shed 5 bases, and the junction held 22 bases outside the gene matches.